This TCR beta chain was captured by sequencing in a study of OX40 agonist ivuxolimab in advanced cancers. Using immunoSEQ multiplex PCR, the repertoire was profiled, and TCRdb retains in-frame clones only, with some absent. The sample lists tens of thousands of clones; around 90% were seen once. The CDR3 is 13 amino acids. Trimming took off 4 bases at V and 7 bases at J, with 11 bases between the two ends. CDR1 and CDR2 (germline): SGHTA, FQGTGA. Material: CD4+ or CD8+ T cells sorted from blood, obtained in a trial of the OX40 agonist ivuxolimab. The chain employs TRBV7-3 and TRBJ2-1, with unresolved D. The sequence derives from an adult with an advanced solid tumor such as melanoma, head and neck, liver or kidney cancer. CDR3 in amino acids: CASSSVSRNEQFF. In DNA form, the CDR3 reads TGTGCCAGCAGCTCCGTCTCAAGGAATGAGCAGTTCTTC.